Included here is one T cell receptor beta chain sequence, with context. The data originate from a study of preoperative IRX-2 immunotherapy in early breast cancer. The CDR3 covers 16 residues. Germline CDR1 and CDR2: MNHNS and SASEGT. Trimming removed 1 base at V and 4 bases at J, with 15 bases between. Libraries were prepared by immunoSEQ multiplex PCR; TCRdb keeps only in-frame clonotypes and omits some of them. Of about 13,000 clones detected, roughly 88% appear once; the ten largest clones hold around 28%. The treatment: preoperative locoregional IRX-2 cytokine immunotherapy. Samples came from a phase Ib trial of preoperative locoregional IRX-2 cytokine immunotherapy.

This clonotype was sampled from a human donor with breast cancer. This rearrangement joins TRBV6-1 to TRBJ2-3; no clear D. Specimen collection occurred from a patient treated with IRX-2 immunotherapy. The CDR3 reads CASSEGASSIADTQYF. The CDR3 region has the DNA TGTGCCAGCAGTGAAGGTGCTAGTTCGATTGCAGATACGCAGTATTTT.